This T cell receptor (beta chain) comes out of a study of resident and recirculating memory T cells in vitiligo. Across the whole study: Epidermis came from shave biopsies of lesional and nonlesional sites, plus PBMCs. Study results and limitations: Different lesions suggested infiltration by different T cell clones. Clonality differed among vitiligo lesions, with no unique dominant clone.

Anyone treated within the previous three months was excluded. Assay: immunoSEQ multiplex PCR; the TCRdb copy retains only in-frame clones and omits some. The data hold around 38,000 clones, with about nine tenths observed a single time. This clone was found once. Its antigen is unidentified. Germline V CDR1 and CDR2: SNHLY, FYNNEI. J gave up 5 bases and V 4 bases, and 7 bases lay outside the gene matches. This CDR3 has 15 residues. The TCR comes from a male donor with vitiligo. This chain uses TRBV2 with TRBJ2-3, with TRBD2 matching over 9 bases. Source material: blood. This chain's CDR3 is CASSGGGGALDTQYF. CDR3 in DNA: TGTGCCAGCAGTGGGGGCGGGGGGGCCTTAGATACGCAGTATTTT.